This passage covers 26 T cell receptor beta chains from one sample sequenced in a study of T cells after yellow fever vaccination. Using its own MiXCR run on the 5' RACE reads, TCRdb lists one record per CDR3 protein. This sample has around 350,000 distinct CDR3 sequences, with 6% to 8% found just once. Sequenced here: PBMCs, sampled 5 days after the yellow fever booster vaccination. The receptor set was obtained from a man in his thirties or forties who received the YFV17D yellow fever vaccine.

This clonotype was seen at least ten times. V gene TRBV5-1 combines with J gene TRBJ2-7; no clear D. Trimming removed 0 bases at V and 3 bases at J, with 10 bases between. The CDR3 spans 14 residues. Germline V lookup: CDR1 SGHRS, CDR2 YFSETQ. This CDR3 is CASSLDPTNYEQYF. CDR3 DNA sequence: TGCGCCAGCAGCTTGGACCCCACCAACTACGAGCAGTACTTC. The complete variable domain, with remaining parts taken from reference TRBV5-1 and TRBJ2-7, reads KAGVTQTPRYLIKTRGQQVTLSCSPISGHRSVSWYQQTPGQGLQFLFEYFSETQRNKGNFPGRFSGRQFSNSRSEMNVSTLELGDSALYLCASSLDPTNYEQYFGPGTRLTVT.

A few counts support this clonotype. The chain uses TRBV20-1 and TRBJ1-2; weak D call: TRBD1 (5 bases). The CDR3 consists of 13 residues. Germline CDR1 is DFQATT and CDR2 is SNEGSKA (reference sequence). Trimming stripped 0 bases from V and 7 bases from J, with 12 bases between. CDR3 coding DNA: TGCAGTGCTAGAGATCCAGGGCTGTTTGGCTACACCTTC. This codes for CSARDPGLFGYTF.

The gene calls are TRBV6-2 or TRBV6-3 and TRBJ1-2, with a weak D call TRBD1 (6 bases). The CDR3 loop spans 15 amino acids. Per germline, CDR1 MNHEY and CDR2 SVGEGT. Deletions cut 4 bases from V and 8 bases from J, with 20 bases between. CDR3 in amino acids: CASSFTDRSYSGYTF. CDR3 DNA: TGTGCCAGCAGTTTCACAGACAGGTCGTACAGCGGCTACACCTTC.

The chain combines TRBV7-8 with TRBJ1-5; D remains ambiguous. Germline lookup yields CDR1 SGHVS and CDR2 FQNEAQ. The CDR3 has 13 residues. The V end was cut by 5 bases, the J end by 4 bases, with 9 bases between. The CDR3 DNA reads as TGTGCCAGCAGCCACACCTTTAATCAGCCCCAGCATTTT. Translated, it gives CASSHTFNQPQHF.

The V call is TRBV7-9, the J call TRBJ1-2, with 10 nucleotides matching TRBD1. CDR3 length equals 16 residues. Looked up from germline, CDR1 is SEHNR and CDR2 is FQNEAQ (reference sequence). V shed 5 bases and J 5 bases; nucleotides not matched to a gene: 11. The CDR3 is CASSGGGTGALYGYTF. As DNA, the CDR3 is TGTGCCAGCAGCGGGGGCGGGACAGGGGCCCTTTATGGCTACACCTTC.

This clonotype has at least ten counts. The CDR3 DNA is TGTGCCAGCTCACTCCCCGGGACAACTAATGAAAAACTGTTTTTT. Its translation: CASSLPGTTNEKLFF. The chain is built from TRBV18 and TRBJ1-4; no clear D. CDR1 is KGHSH, CDR2 LQKENI, per germline. The germline V and J ends were trimmed by 4 bases and 0 bases, with 9 bases remaining between them. The CDR3 covers 15 residues. Full variable domain (remainder filled in from reference TRBV18 and TRBJ1-4): NAGVMQNPRHLVRRRGQEARLRCSPMKGHSHVYWYRQLPEEGLKFMVYLQKENIIDESGMPKERFSAEFPKEGPSILRIQQVVRGDSAAYFCASSLPGTTNEKLFFGSGTQLSVL.

Only a few counts were recorded for this clonotype. The gene calls are TRBV4-2 and TRBJ2-2; D is ambiguous. V lost 0 bases and J lost 0, with 8 bases in between. The CDR3 loop spans 16 amino acids. Germline V gene data show CDR1 as LGHNA and CDR2 as YNFKEQ. CDR3 sequence reads: CASSQDTVANTGELFF. CDR3 nucleotide sequence: TGTGCCAGCAGCCAAGATACGGTAGCGAACACCGGGGAGCTGTTTTTT.

This rearrangement joins TRBV20-1 to TRBJ2-7, with TRBD2 identical over 7 bases. The CDR3 sequence is 17 residues long. V shed 0 bases, J shed 0 bases, and the junction held 11 bases outside the gene matches. Germline V lookup: CDR1 DFQATT, CDR2 SNEGSKA (reference sequence). CDR3 sequence (DNA): TGCAGTGCTAGAGATAAGGGTACTAGCGCGAGCTCCTACGAGCAGTACTTC. Protein: CSARDKGTSASSYEQYF.

This clonotype was detected many times. V usage is TRBV7-9 and J usage is TRBJ1-1; D is possibly TRBD1 (6 bases). Trimming took off 6 bases at V and 3 bases at J, with 14 bases between the two ends. The CDR3 covers 14 residues. CDR1 is SEHNR, CDR2 FQNEAQ, per germline (reference sequence). CDR3 coding DNA: TGTGCCAGCAGACTTCAGGGGAAGGACACTGAAGCTTTCTTT. This codes for CASRLQGKDTEAFF.

The chain is built from TRBV20-1 and TRBJ2-7; D ambiguous. The germline CDR1 and CDR2 sequences are DFQATT and SNEGSKA (reference sequence). The V gene lost 3 bases and the J gene lost 3 bases, with 9 bases spanning the gap. The CDR3 spans 12 residues. The CDR3 DNA reads TGCAGTGCTAGTAAGGCTCTCTACGAGCAGTACTTC. This translates into CSASKALYEQYF.

The table lists this clonotype with a few counts. The rearrangement joins TRBV20-1 to TRBJ2-7; D remains unclear. Looked up from germline, CDR1 is DFQATT and CDR2 is SNEGSKA (reference sequence). Trimming took 3 bases from V and 2 from J, leaving 8 bases between them. The CDR3 loop spans 12 amino acids. CDR3 DNA sequence: TGCAGTGCTAGCTTAGTGGCCTACGAGCAGTACTTC. This encodes CSASLVAYEQYF.

This clonotype was detected a few times. The chain employs TRBV28 and TRBJ2-4, with 7 positions matching TRBD1. Germline CDR1 is MDHEN and CDR2 is SYDVKM. This CDR3 is 13 amino acids long. J lost 9 bases, V lost 5 bases, and 7 bases had no gene match. The CDR3 is CASSTTGTVIQYF. CDR3 nucleotide sequence: TGTGCCAGCAGTACGACAGGGACGGTCATTCAGTACTTC.

This clonotype was seen more than once but under ten times. This chain uses TRBV6-6 with TRBJ2-5; D unresolved. Germline V gene sequence: CDR1 MNHNY, CDR2 SVGAGI (reference sequence). The CDR3 contains 13 residues. The V and J ends lost 6 bases and 5 bases respectively, with 13 bases between them. CDR3 in amino acids: CASRGSPAETQYF. CDR3 bases: TGTGCCAGCAGGGGCAGCCCGGCGGAGACCCAGTACTTC.

This clonotype was observed a few times. The DNA of the CDR3 is TGCGCCAGCAGCAACAGTGGGTTCTATGGCTACACCTTC. Protein product: CASSNSGFYGYTF. V and J are TRBV5-1 and TRBJ1-2; D unclear. Germline V gene data show CDR1 as SGHRS and CDR2 as YFSETQ. The germline V and J ends were trimmed by 4 bases and 4 bases, with 11 bases remaining between them. The CDR3 runs to 13 residues.

This chain joins TRBV5-8 and TRBJ2-3; 11 bases match TRBD1. J lost 4 bases, V lost 4 bases, and 2 bases had no gene match. The CDR3 totals 14 residues. Germline V CDR1 and CDR2: SGHTS, YDEGEE. CDR3 protein: CASSRTGGADTQYF. The CDR3, as DNA: TGTGCCAGCAGCCGGACAGGGGGCGCAGATACGCAGTATTTT. Using reference TRBV5-8 and TRBJ2-3 for the parts outside the CDR3, the full variable domain is EAGVTQSPTHLIKTRGQQATLRCSPISGHTSVYWYQQALGLGLQFLLWYDEGEERNRGNFPPRFSGRQFPNYSSELNVNALELEDSALYLCASSRTGGADTQYFGPGTRLTVL.

This clonotype was recorded many times. The rearrangement joins TRBV7-6 to TRBJ2-7; a weak D match, TRBD1 (6 bases). Trimming took 3 bases from V and 1 from J, leaving 10 bases between them. Germline CDR1 reads SGHVS; CDR2 reads FNYEAQ. The CDR3 covers 14 residues. Here the CDR3 reads CASSFSGDSYEQYF. The DNA for the CDR3 is TGTGCCAGCAGCTTTTCAGGGGATTCCTACGAGCAGTACTTC.

At least ten counts were recorded for this clonotype. The chain is built from TRBV14 and TRBJ2-7, with D perhaps being TRBD1 or TRBD2 (5 bases each). Per the germline V gene, CDR1 is SGHDN and CDR2 is FVKESK. V was clipped by 4 bases and J by 6 bases, with 10 bases between them. CDR3 size: 12 residues. CDR3 residues: CASSLFGAEQYF. Written as DNA, the CDR3 is TGTGCCAGCAGCCTCTTCGGGGCCGAGCAGTACTTC.

This clonotype has ten or more counts. V is TRBV2 and J is TRBJ1-3; no reliable D call. CDR3 size: 18 residues. Germline lookup yields CDR1 SNHLY and CDR2 FYNNEI. Trimming removed 0 bases at V and 0 bases at J, with 15 bases between. The CDR3 here is CASSEALPMGSSGNTIYF. The CDR3 DNA follows: TGTGCCAGCAGTGAAGCCCTTCCGATGGGGAGCTCTGGAAACACCATATATTTT. The variable domain in full, completed from reference TRBV2 and TRBJ1-3, reads EPEVTQTPSHQVTQMGQEVILRCVPISNHLYFYWYRQILGQKVEFLVSFYNNEISEKSEIFDDQFSVERPDGSNFTLKIRSTKLEDSAMYFCASSEALPMGSSGNTIYFGEGSWLTVV.

This clonotype was detected many times. V is TRBV28 and J is TRBJ2-3; 9 bases fit TRBD2. Germline loops: CDR1 MDHEN, CDR2 SYDVKM. This CDR3 is built from 17 residues. The V segment lost 7 bases and the J segment 1 base; nucleotides outside the gene matches: 12. The CDR3 region has the DNA TGTGCCAGCAAGCGAGACGGGTGGACTAGCGGCACAGATACGCAGTATTTT. Protein sequence: CASKRDGWTSGTDTQYF.

This clonotype occurred a few times. The CDR3 nucleotides read TGCAGTGCTAGAGATCTAGGGGACAGCCTCTACGAGCAGTACTTC. It is translated as CSARDLGDSLYEQYF. The chain carries TRBV20-1 and TRBJ2-7; 7 bases match TRBD1. Germline trimming cut 0 bases from V and 3 bases from J; bases unmatched to any gene: 8. This CDR3 region has 15 residues. CDR1 is DFQATT and CDR2 is SNEGSKA in the germline V gene (reference sequence).

A note on this clonotype: With a much larger clone just one base away, this may be a read error. The J gene is TRBJ1-4, the V gene TRBV3-1; 7 bases agree with TRBD1. The CDR3 sequence is 17 residues long. Germline CDR1 reads LGHDT; CDR2 reads YNNKEL (reference sequence). CDR3 residues: CATSRIFPGQPSEKLFF. DNA of the CDR3: TGTGCCACCAGCCGCATCTTTCCGGGACAGCCTTCTGAAAAACTGTTTTTT.

In this sample, this clonotype turned up a few times. J is TRBJ2-2 and V is TRBV12-3 or TRBV12-4, with D unclear. The CDR3 sequence is 10 residues long. V was pared by 5 bases and J by 11 bases, with 6 bases between. CDR3 residues: CASSILELFF. The DNA for the CDR3 is TGTGCCAGCAGTATACTAGAGCTGTTTTTT.

Worth noting for this clonotype: A much larger clonotype is one base distant, so this may be a read error. In DNA, the CDR3 is TGTGCCAGCAGCCCCCTGACAGGGTTGGGAGAGCGGTACTTC. This translates into CASSPLTGLGERYF. The chain combines TRBV5-5 with TRBJ2-7; TRBD1 matches at 7 bases. Looked up from germline, CDR1 is SGHKS and CDR2 is YYEKEE (reference sequence). The CDR3 is made up of 14 amino acids.

DNA for the CDR3: TGCAGCGTCAATTCACTAGCGCAAAGCTACAATGAGCAGTTCTTC. This translates into CSVNSLAQSYNEQFF. This chain uses TRBV29-1 with TRBJ2-1; 7 nucleotides align to TRBD2. The ends lost 6 bases at V and 3 bases at J; junction bases unmatched: 11. Germline CDR1 reads SQVTM; CDR2 reads ANQGSEA. The CDR3 runs 15 residues.

V usage is TRBV11-2 and J usage is TRBJ2-2, with TRBD1 as a possible D gene (6 bases). CDR1 and CDR2 from the germline V gene are SGHAT and FQNNGV. V was cut by 5 bases and J by 4 bases, with 20 bases left in between. There are 17 residues in the CDR3. CDR3 amino acids: CASSIGQYTGGTGELFF. The CDR3 nucleotides read TGTGCCAGCAGCATAGGACAGTACACCGGTGGCACCGGGGAGCTGTTTTTT.

The rearrangement joins TRBV10-3 to TRBJ1-3; D remains unclear. The germline CDR1 and CDR2 sequences are ENHRY and SYGVKD. The V gene lost 8 bases and the J gene lost 0 bases, with 8 bases spanning the gap. CDR3 length equals 13 residues. The CDR3 DNA reads TGTGCCATCCGGCCGAACTCTGGAAACACCATATATTTT. Encoded protein: CAIRPNSGNTIYF.